Listed below are T cell receptor beta chains from one sample, sequenced in a study of patients and donors after allogeneic stem cell transplantation. A single record per CDR3 protein comes from TCRdb applying MiXCR to the RT-PCR reads. The sample shows roughly 940,000 distinct CDR3 sequences, roughly 18% of them seen only once. The sequencing input was blood, either unsorted or a sorted T cell fraction (not recorded which). These receptor sequences come from a human donor who was either an allogeneic HSCT recipient or a stem cell or donor lymphocyte infusion donor (not recorded which). It is not recorded whose cells these are; they may come from a transplant donor. Each CDR3 is given with its conserved first and last residue. Each record gives: CDR3 protein, CDR3 DNA, V gene, D gene, clone size, CDR3 length, J gene. D genes are given only for firm matches. Expanded clones get a size class; other rows say once, few or many, or leave the size out.

cdr3_aa: CSVVAGGYNEQFF
cdr3_nt: TGCAGCGTTGTAGCGGGAGGGTACAATGAGCAGTTCTTC
v_call: TRBV29-1
d_call: TRBD2
clone_size: few
cdr3_length: 13
j_call: TRBJ2-1

cdr3_aa: CSVGRGQRNQPQHF
cdr3_nt: TGCAGTGTAGGTAGGGGACAGAGGAATCAGCCCCAGCATTTT
v_call: TRBV20-1
d_call: TRBD1
clone_size: few
cdr3_length: 14
j_call: TRBJ1-5

cdr3_aa: CASGMDGVAGDTQYF
cdr3_nt: TGTGCCAGCGGCATGGACGGGGTAGCGGGAGATACGCAGTATTTT
v_call: TRBV6-1
d_call: TRBD2
clone_size: few
cdr3_length: 15
j_call: TRBJ2-3

cdr3_aa: CASNPIYRGQDKNIQYF
cdr3_nt: TGTGCCAGCAACCCAATCTACAGGGGGCAGGACAAAAACATTCAGTACTTC
v_call: TRBV27
d_call: TRBD1
clone_size: NA
cdr3_length: 17
j_call: TRBJ2-4

cdr3_aa: CSARRTGGDYGYTF
cdr3_nt: TGCAGTGCTAGGCGGACAGGGGGCGACTATGGCTACACCTTC
v_call: TRBV20-1
d_call: TRBD1
clone_size: few
cdr3_length: 14
j_call: TRBJ1-2

cdr3_aa: CASSYDRTTEAFF
cdr3_nt: TGTGCCAGCAGTTATGACAGGACGACTGAAGCTTTCTTT
v_call: TRBV12-3/TRBV12-4
d_call: NA
clone_size: NA
cdr3_length: 13
j_call: TRBJ1-1

cdr3_aa: CSASPGSFPSGNTIYF
cdr3_nt: TGCAGTGCGAGCCCCGGCAGCTTCCCCTCTGGAAACACCATATATTTT
v_call: TRBV20-1
d_call: NA
clone_size: many
cdr3_length: 16
j_call: TRBJ1-3

cdr3_aa: CSVWVGTVKNNEQFF
cdr3_nt: TGCAGTGTGTGGGTCGGCACAGTTAAAAACAATGAGCAGTTCTTC
v_call: TRBV20-1
d_call: NA
clone_size: few
cdr3_length: 15
j_call: TRBJ2-1

cdr3_aa: CASSLVLAGAVADTQYF
cdr3_nt: TGCGCCAGCAGCTTGGTTCTAGCGGGGGCCGTGGCAGATACGCAGTATTTT
v_call: TRBV5-1
d_call: TRBD2
clone_size: NA
cdr3_length: 17
j_call: TRBJ2-3

cdr3_aa: CATRPPGANVLTF
cdr3_nt: TGTGCCACCCGGCCTCCTGGGGCCAACGTCCTGACTTTC
v_call: TRBV24-1
d_call: NA
clone_size: once
cdr3_length: 13
j_call: TRBJ2-6

cdr3_aa: CASSWLPDTQYF
cdr3_nt: TGTGCCAGCAGTTGGTTGCCAGATACGCAGTATTTT
v_call: TRBV12-3/TRBV12-4
d_call: NA
clone_size: NA
cdr3_length: 12
j_call: TRBJ2-3

cdr3_aa: CASSPKRVAGELFF
cdr3_nt: TGTGCCAGCAGCCCAAAGAGGGTGGCCGGGGAGCTGTTTTTT
v_call: TRBV4-2
d_call: NA
clone_size: NA
cdr3_length: 14
j_call: TRBJ2-2

cdr3_aa: CATSDLWGRNEAFF
cdr3_nt: TGTGCCACCAGTGATTTGTGGGGCCGTAATGAAGCTTTCTTT
v_call: TRBV24-1
d_call: NA
clone_size: few
cdr3_length: 14
j_call: TRBJ1-1

cdr3_aa: CASSFPNTDTQYF
cdr3_nt: TGTGCCAGCAGCTTTCCTAACACAGATACGCAGTATTTT
v_call: TRBV7-2
d_call: NA
clone_size: NA
cdr3_length: 13
j_call: TRBJ2-3

cdr3_aa: CASSSASGVSYNEQFF
cdr3_nt: TGTGCCAGCAGTTCGGCTAGCGGGGTGTCCTACAATGAGCAGTTCTTC
v_call: TRBV27
d_call: TRBD2
clone_size: many
cdr3_length: 16
j_call: TRBJ2-1

cdr3_aa: CASSLNRGQSSYNSPLHF
cdr3_nt: TGTGCCAGCAGCTTGAATCGGGGACAGAGCTCCTATAATTCACCCCTCCACTTT
v_call: TRBV5-6
d_call: TRBD1
clone_size: few
cdr3_length: 18
j_call: TRBJ1-6

cdr3_aa: CASSPSVAGGAETQYF
cdr3_nt: TGTGCCAGCAGCCCATCCGTAGCGGGAGGGGCAGAGACCCAGTACTTC
v_call: TRBV2
d_call: TRBD2
clone_size: NA
cdr3_length: 16
j_call: TRBJ2-5

cdr3_aa: CASSFGQDRTEAFF
cdr3_nt: TGTGCCAGCAGTTTCGGACAGGACCGCACTGAAGCTTTCTTT
v_call: TRBV12-3/TRBV12-4
d_call: TRBD1
clone_size: few
cdr3_length: 14
j_call: TRBJ1-1

cdr3_aa: CSASGSGTETQYF
cdr3_nt: TGCAGTGCTAGTGGTTCAGGGACAGAGACCCAGTACTTC
v_call: TRBV20-1
d_call: NA
clone_size: few
cdr3_length: 13
j_call: TRBJ2-5

cdr3_aa: CASSWDPPLDGYTF
cdr3_nt: TGTGCCAGCAGCTGGGACCCTCCTTTAGATGGCTACACCTTC
v_call: TRBV6-2/TRBV6-3
d_call: NA
clone_size: NA
cdr3_length: 14
j_call: TRBJ1-2

cdr3_aa: CASSQGQGRQETQYF
cdr3_nt: TGCGCCAGCAGCCAGGGACAGGGCCGCCAAGAGACCCAGTACTTC
v_call: TRBV5-1
d_call: TRBD1
clone_size: NA
cdr3_length: 15
j_call: TRBJ2-5

cdr3_aa: CSAREDAEAFF
cdr3_nt: TGCAGTGCTAGAGAAGACGCTGAAGCTTTCTTT
v_call: TRBV20-1
d_call: NA
clone_size: NA
cdr3_length: 11
j_call: TRBJ1-1

cdr3_aa: CASSPPEGGGNYGYTF
cdr3_nt: TGTGCCAGCTCACCACCGGAGGGGGGCGGAAACTATGGCTACACCTTC
v_call: TRBV18
d_call: NA
clone_size: few
cdr3_length: 16
j_call: TRBJ1-2

cdr3_aa: CASSREGQEGRTEAFF
cdr3_nt: TGCGCCAGCAGCAGAGAAGGACAGGAGGGTCGGACTGAAGCTTTCTTT
v_call: TRBV5-1
d_call: TRBD1
clone_size: few
cdr3_length: 16
j_call: TRBJ1-1

cdr3_aa: CASSYSSNRYEQYF
cdr3_nt: TGTGCCAGCAGTTACTCGTCCAACAGGTACGAGCAGTACTTC
v_call: TRBV6-2/TRBV6-3
d_call: NA
clone_size: NA
cdr3_length: 14
j_call: TRBJ2-7

cdr3_aa: CSAKDREAFF
cdr3_nt: TGCAGTGCAAAGGACAGGGAAGCTTTCTTT
v_call: TRBV20-1
d_call: TRBD1
clone_size: NA
cdr3_length: 10
j_call: TRBJ1-1

cdr3_aa: CASSFPGQGNNEQFF
cdr3_nt: TGTGCCAGCAGTTTTCCGGGACAGGGAAACAATGAGCAGTTCTTC
v_call: TRBV6-5
d_call: TRBD1
clone_size: few
cdr3_length: 15
j_call: TRBJ2-1